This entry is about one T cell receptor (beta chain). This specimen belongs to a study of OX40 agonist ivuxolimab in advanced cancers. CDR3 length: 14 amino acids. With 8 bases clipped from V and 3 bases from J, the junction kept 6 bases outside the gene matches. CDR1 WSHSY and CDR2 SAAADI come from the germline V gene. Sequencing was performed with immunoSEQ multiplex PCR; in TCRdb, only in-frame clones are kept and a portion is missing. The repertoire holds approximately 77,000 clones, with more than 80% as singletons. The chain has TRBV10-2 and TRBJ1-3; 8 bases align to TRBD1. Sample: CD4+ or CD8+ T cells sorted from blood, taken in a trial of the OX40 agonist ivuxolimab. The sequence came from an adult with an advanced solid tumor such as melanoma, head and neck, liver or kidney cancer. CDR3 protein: CASGGQALGNTIYF. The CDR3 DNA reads TGCGCCAGCGGGGGACAGGCCCTTGGAAACACCATATATTTT.